The 2 T cell receptor beta chains reported below all come from one sample, sequenced in a study of metastatic and nonmetastatic thyroid tumors (dated by TCRdb to 2019 to 2021). None of the patients had been given any treatment before thyroid surgery. Library construction relied on PCR. Sequencing relied on an Illumina HiSeq 4000. Starting from the raw public reads, TCRdb applied fastp trimming at Q25, assembled clones with MiXCR and retained in-frame beta chains. Across this sample there are some 28,000 clones, with around 20% seen only once. Of the sample, around two fifths is held by the ten largest clones. The sequenced sample was blood. These receptors came from a female donor with papillary thyroid cancer or a benign thyroid nodule (not recorded which). Some clones in this sample may be carry-over from other donors' samples.

This clone was recorded at least ten times. The CDR3 bases are TGCAGTGCTATCCCCGGGACAGACTACAATGAGCAGTTCTTC. Translation gives CSAIPGTDYNEQFF. This chain links TRBV20-1 with TRBJ2-1, with TRBD1 matching over 7 bases. The CDR3 loop spans 14 amino acids. Germline V gene data show CDR1 as DFQATT and CDR2 as SNEGSKA (reference sequence). V shed 4 bases and J 3 bases; nucleotides not matched to a gene: 6.

This clone has a single count. The V gene is TRBV4-2, the J gene TRBJ2-3, with D unclear. Trimming took off 3 bases at V and 0 bases at J, with 10 bases between the two ends. Germline V gives CDR1 LGHNA, CDR2 YNFKEQ. This CDR3 contains 15 residues. The CDR3 loop is CASSHGWASTDTQYF. CDR3 DNA: TGTGCCAGCAGCCATGGTTGGGCTAGCACAGATACGCAGTATTTT.